The text below deals with one T cell receptor beta chain. In its sample, this clone was seen a few times. The antigen it binds to is not known. No much larger clonotype is one base removed from it; base qualities were not supplied. Taken from the germline V gene (reference sequence), the CDR1 and CDR2 loops are SGHNT and YYREEE. Cut back by 3 bases and 4 bases, the V and J ends lie 17 bases apart. The CDR3 numbers 15 residues from cysteine through phenylalanine. Of the read, only the CDR3 DNA is kept; its 45 bases are in frame from base 1. The sample is drawn from a study of blood T cell repertoires in COVID-19 (TCRdb year 2020). For the study in its entirety: Samples covering the acute and convalescent phases of COVID-19 were provided by collaborators in the United States, Italy and Spain. The material from the prospective study consisted of cDNA or gDNA derived from T cells, B-cell-depleted T cells, or PBMCs. Subjects who had been exposed to COVID-19, were actively infected with it, or had recovered from it provided the deeply sampled blood TCRbeta repertoires that made up the dataset. The repertoires were released in a freely available public database meant as a resource for research on the immune response to SARS-CoV-2. The samples were drawn from two sources: the first 160 participants of the ongoing ImmuneRACE study, and fewer than 1,500 subjects contributed by 6 global collaborators. The sample metadata nearly always contained a de-identified subject ID, COVID-19 status, age in years and sex. Where HLA class I and class II types were available, the types were taken from metadata supplied by the sample provider, not from assay-based typing.

TCRbeta CDR3 regions were amplified from genomic DNA by means of the immunoSEQ Assay, a bias-controlled multiplex PCR. As for how the authors treated the data: The number of nucleated cells in each sample was estimated by amplification of reference gene primers within the assay. Sequence reads were collapsed and filtered to measure the absolute abundance of every unique TCRbeta CDR3 rearrangement. For each sample, productive Simpson clonality was calculated by taking the square root of Simpson's diversity index across productive rearrangements. Sourced from immuneACCESS, this table was stored by TCRdb with only in-frame sequences that have V and J called. A share of the clones is absent; for the studies checked, an unresolved V gene accounts for under half, and the remainder has no known explanation. V, J and clone size reflect that table, while D and trimming were determined from the DNA. The sample includes fewer than 250,000 clones, with around 84% observed a single time. The ten top clones hold roughly 3% of the sample.

Each collaborating institution followed its own protocols to collect whole blood in K2EDTA tubes. Collaborator samples were shipped for TCRbeta analysis as frozen whole blood, isolated PBMCs, or DNA extracted from either sample type. Points the paper makes about the study in general: The quantity of clinical and demographic metadata differed by source and by participant and was supplied without curation.

This TCR was sampled from a man between 60 and 70 years old with acute or convalescent COVID-19. Sample: peripheral blood. The chain joins TRBV5-4 to TRBJ2-7, and perhaps TRBD2 as D gene, on 5 matching bases. For the CDR3, the sequence is CASSSGTDRIYEQYF. The sequence in DNA is TGTGCCAGCAGCTCGGGAACAGATCGGATTTACGAGCAGTACTTC.